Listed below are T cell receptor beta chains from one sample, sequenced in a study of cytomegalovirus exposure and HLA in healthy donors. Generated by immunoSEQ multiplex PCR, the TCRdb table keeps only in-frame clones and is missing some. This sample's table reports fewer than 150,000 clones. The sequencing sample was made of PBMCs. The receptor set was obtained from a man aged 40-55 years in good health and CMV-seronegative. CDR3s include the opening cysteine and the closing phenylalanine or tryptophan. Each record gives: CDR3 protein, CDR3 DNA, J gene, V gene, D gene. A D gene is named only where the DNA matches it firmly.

CDR3: CASSLRGRGVNQPQHF
DNA: TGTGCCAGCAGTTTACGGGGCAGGGGCGTCAATCAGCCCCAGCATTTT
J: TRBJ1-5
V: TRBV28
D: -

CDR3: CASSPRGGTEAFF
DNA: TGTGCCAGCAGCCCACGGGGGGGAACTGAAGCTTTCTTT
J: TRBJ1-1
V: TRBV7-2
D: -

CDR3: CASSWGQGGSYEQYF
DNA: TGTGCCAGCAGTTGGGGACAGGGAGGGTCCTACGAGCAGTACTTC
J: TRBJ2-7
V: TRBV7-2
D: TRBD1

CDR3: CASSPLHGIGELFF
DNA: TGTGCCAGCTCACCACTTCACGGGATCGGGGAGCTGTTTTTT
J: TRBJ2-2
V: TRBV18
D: -

CDR3: CASSQEATGNGYTF
DNA: TGCGCCAGCAGCCAAGAAGCTACCGGGAATGGCTACACCTTC
J: TRBJ1-2
V: TRBV4-3
D: -

CDR3: CASSGSGLSGANVLTF
DNA: TGTGCCAGTTCTGGTTCTGGGCTCTCTGGGGCCAACGTCCTGACTTTC
J: TRBJ2-6
V: TRBV19
D: -

CDR3: CAISDNQGPTTGELFF
DNA: TGTGCCATCAGTGATAATCAGGGGCCCACCACCGGGGAGCTGTTTTTT
J: TRBJ2-2
V: TRBV10-3
D: -

CDR3: CASLGGDPSGTQYF
DNA: TGTGCCAGCTTGGGGGGGGACCCTAGCGGTACGCAGTATTTT
J: TRBJ2-3
V: TRBV19
D: TRBD2

CDR3: CASSFVPGQDSGYTF
DNA: TGCGCCAGCAGCTTCGTCCCGGGACAGGATTCCGGCTACACCTTC
J: TRBJ1-2
V: TRBV5-1
D: TRBD1

CDR3: CASSQEPQFSYNEQFF
DNA: TGTGCCAGCAGCCAAGAACCACAGTTCTCCTACAATGAGCAGTTCTTC
J: TRBJ2-1
V: TRBV4-2
D: -

CDR3: CASGLFDEQFF
DNA: TGTGCTAGTGGTTTGTTCGATGAGCAGTTCTTC
J: TRBJ2-1
V: TRBV12-5
D: -

CDR3: CAISVGTSGQETQYF
DNA: TGTGCCATCAGTGTGGGGACTAGCGGACAAGAGACCCAGTACTTC
J: TRBJ2-5
V: TRBV10-3
D: TRBD2

CDR3: CASQMSGGRGYTF
DNA: TGTGCCAGTCAAATGTCCGGGGGGCGAGGCTACACCTTC
J: TRBJ1-2
V: TRBV19
D: -

CDR3: CATSRDRMGYSNQPQHF
DNA: TGTGCCACCAGCAGAGATCGGATGGGCTATAGCAATCAGCCCCAGCATTTT
J: TRBJ1-5
V: TRBV15
D: -

CDR3: CASSPGQRNQPQHF
DNA: TGTGCCAGCAGCCCAGGACAGCGGAATCAGCCCCAGCATTTT
J: TRBJ1-5
V: TRBV11-2
D: -

CDR3: CASSPTGGVDYGYTF
DNA: TGTGCCAGCAGCCCGACAGGGGGCGTAGACTATGGCTACACCTTC
J: TRBJ1-2
V: TRBV7-2
D: TRBD1

CDR3: CAISGQGYNSPLHF
DNA: TGTGCCATCAGTGGGCAGGGCTATAATTCACCCCTCCACTTT
J: TRBJ1-6
V: TRBV10-3
D: -

CDR3: CATRSTGALGYGYTF
DNA: TGTGCCACCCGATCGACAGGGGCGCTCGGCTATGGCTACACCTTC
J: TRBJ1-2
V: TRBV10-3
D: TRBD1

CDR3: CASSEDSGDQETQYF
DNA: TGTGCCAGCAGTGAAGATTCGGGGGATCAAGAGACCCAGTACTTC
J: TRBJ2-5
V: TRBV2
D: -

CDR3: CAISDAGSTDTQYF
DNA: TGTGCCATCAGTGACGCGGGCAGCACAGATACGCAGTATTTT
J: TRBJ2-3
V: TRBV10-3
D: -

CDR3: CASSFRGSGNTIYF
DNA: TGTGCCAGCAGTTTCCGGGGCTCTGGAAACACCATATATTTT
J: TRBJ1-3
V: TRBV28
D: -

CDR3: CASSGRGQAYEQYF
DNA: TGTGCCAGCTCAGGGAGAGGACAGGCCTACGAGCAGTACTTC
J: TRBJ2-7
V: TRBV18
D: TRBD1

CDR3: CASSQPQGEKLFF
DNA: TGCGCCAGCAGCCAACCCCAGGGCGAAAAACTGTTTTTT
J: TRBJ1-4
V: TRBV4-1
D: -

CDR3: CASSLPNFQGPLNTEAFF
DNA: TGTGCCAGCAGCTTACCGAATTTTCAGGGGCCTTTGAACACTGAAGCTTTCTTT
J: TRBJ1-1
V: TRBV7-8
D: -

CDR3: CASSRSTGTNTGELFF
DNA: TGTGCCAGCAGCCGCTCGACAGGGACCAACACCGGGGAGCTGTTTTTT
J: TRBJ2-2
V: TRBV7-9
D: TRBD1

CDR3: CASGPRTALYNEQFF
DNA: TGTGCTAGTGGTCCCCGGACAGCCTTATACAATGAGCAGTTCTTC
J: TRBJ2-1
V: TRBV12-5
D: -

CDR3: CASSPVQGPGSTDTQYF
DNA: TGTGCCAGCAGCCCCGTACAGGGGCCGGGGAGCACAGATACGCAGTATTTT
J: TRBJ2-3
V: TRBV5-6
D: TRBD1

CDR3: CASSSQTGPNTGELFF
DNA: TGTGCCAGCAGCTCCCAGACAGGGCCGAACACCGGGGAGCTGTTTTTT
J: TRBJ2-2
V: TRBV9
D: TRBD1

CDR3: CASSFRPSGEGETQYF
DNA: TGTGCCAGCAGCTTCCGGCCTAGCGGGGAGGGAGAGACCCAGTACTTC
J: TRBJ2-5
V: TRBV7-2
D: TRBD2

CDR3: CSVDESTDTQYF
DNA: TGCAGCGTTGATGAGTCTACAGATACGCAGTATTTT
J: TRBJ2-3
V: TRBV29-1
D: -

CDR3: CASDLGVSGGEAFF
DNA: TGTGCCAGCGACCTTGGGGTCTCCGGGGGGGAAGCTTTCTTT
J: TRBJ1-1
V: TRBV5-6
D: -

CDR3: CASSTRNTEAFF
DNA: TGTGCCAGTAGTACTCGGAACACTGAAGCTTTCTTT
J: TRBJ1-1
V: TRBV19
D: -

CDR3: CAISVEGEETQYF
DNA: TGTGCCATCAGTGTAGAGGGGGAGGAGACCCAGTACTTC
J: TRBJ2-5
V: TRBV10-3
D: -

CDR3: CASSATGVGNTIYF
DNA: TGTGCCAGCAGCGCCACAGGGGTCGGAAACACCATATATTTT
J: TRBJ1-3
V: TRBV5-4
D: TRBD1

CDR3: CASSSGQALDTQYF
DNA: TGCGCCAGCAGCTCTGGACAGGCCCTAGATACGCAGTATTTT
J: TRBJ2-3
V: TRBV5-1
D: TRBD1

CDR3: CASSQELAATNEKLFF
DNA: TGCGCCAGCAGCCAAGAACTAGCAGCAACTAATGAAAAACTGTTTTTT
J: TRBJ1-4
V: TRBV4-1
D: -

CDR3: CASIDDRDCVGVSYQPQHF
DNA: TGTGCCAGCATCGACGACAGGGACTGTGTTGGGGTTTCATATCAGCCCCAGCATTTT
J: TRBJ1-5
V: TRBV21-1
D: -

CDR3: CASSPYATPTNEKLFF
DNA: TGTGCCAGCAGCCCCTATGCTACCCCAACTAATGAAAAACTGTTTTTT
J: TRBJ1-4
V: TRBV9
D: -

CDR3: CASSRVTGKQETQYF
DNA: TGTGCCAGCAGTCGTGTTACAGGGAAACAAGAGACCCAGTACTTC
J: TRBJ2-5
V: TRBV6-6
D: -

CDR3: CASRLGATPLLAKNIQYF
DNA: TGTGCCAGTAGGTTGGGGGCCACCCCTCTACTAGCCAAAAACATTCAGTACTTC
J: TRBJ2-4
V: TRBV19
D: -

CDR3: CSVQQGMNTEAFF
DNA: TGCAGCGTCCAACAGGGGATGAACACTGAAGCTTTCTTT
J: TRBJ1-1
V: TRBV29-1
D: TRBD1

CDR3: CASSPTPGQGWNSPLHF
DNA: TGTGCCAGCAGTCCCACCCCGGGACAGGGTTGGAATTCACCCCTCCACTTT
J: TRBJ1-6
V: TRBV28
D: TRBD1

CDR3: CATIFRQNTGELFF
DNA: TGTGCCACCATTTTCCGACAGAACACCGGGGAGCTGTTTTTT
J: TRBJ2-2
V: TRBV7-2
D: -